A single sample gave rise to the 28 T cell receptor beta chains below, sequenced in a study of early T cells in non-severe SARS-CoV-2 infection. TCRdb called the 5' RACE reads again in MiXCR, with one record for every CDR3 protein. The table records 35,000 to 55,000 distinct CDR3 sequences, approximately 6.5% of them present only once. The starting material was whole blood, obtained at baseline. Receptors originate from an adult who was a healthcare worker with PCR-confirmed SARS-CoV-2 infection or an uninfected control (not recorded which).

The chain joins TRBV6-5 to TRBJ2-4, with TRBD1 identical over 7 bases. With V trimmed by 6 bases and J by 7 bases, 3 bases remained unmatched. The germline gives CDR1 MNHEY, CDR2 SVGAGI. This CDR3 has 12 amino acids. Written as DNA, the CDR3 is TGTGCCAGCAGGGGACAGATCAACATTCAGTACTTC. Translating gives CASRGQINIQYF.

This clonotype was detected many times. The rearrangement joins TRBV12-3 or TRBV12-4 to TRBJ2-7; D gene uncertain. The V and J ends lost 3 bases and 0 bases respectively, with 6 bases between them. There are 13 residues in the CDR3. CDR3 coding DNA: TGTGCCAGCAGTTTGGGCATCTCCTACGAGCAGTACTTC. Amino acid sequence: CASSLGISYEQYF.

This chain connects TRBV4-1 to TRBJ1-1; D unresolved. CDR1 MGHRA and CDR2 YSYEKL come from the germline V gene. The CDR3 consists of 14 residues. V gave up 1 base and J gave up 0 bases, with 6 bases separating them. CDR3 bases: TGCGCCAGCAGCCAAGGACTCCTGAACACTGAAGCTTTCTTT. This encodes CASSQGLLNTEAFF.

This clonotype showed up many times. This chain joins TRBV18 and TRBJ1-1; 7 nucleotides line up with TRBD1. The CDR3 has 13 residues. Trimming cost V 4 bases and J 4 bases; bases outside gene matches: 3. The germline V gene has CDR1 KGHSH and CDR2 LQKENI. The CDR3: CASSLQGSTEAFF. CDR3 DNA sequence: TGTGCCAGCTCACTACAGGGGAGCACTGAAGCTTTCTTT.

The chain links TRBV20-1 to TRBJ2-7, with 8 bases identical to TRBD2. V was clipped by 5 bases and J by 0 bases; unmatched bases: 6. Germline lookup yields CDR1 DFQATT and CDR2 SNEGSKA (reference sequence). There are 14 residues in the CDR3. CDR3 DNA: TGCAGTGCTGACCAGCGGGGGAGCTCCTACGAGCAGTACTTC. Translating gives CSADQRGSSYEQYF.

The chain employs TRBV9 and TRBJ2-3; TRBD2 matches 7 bases. Losses at the gene ends were 3 bases for V and 3 bases for J; bases not matched to a gene: 7. Germline V gene sequence: CDR1 SGDLS, CDR2 YYNGEE. This CDR3 has 15 amino acids. The CDR3 DNA reads TGTGCCAGCAGCGCCCCAGCGGGGTATACAGATACGCAGTATTTT. This sequence encodes CASSAPAGYTDTQYF.

This clonotype occurred a few times. The CDR3, as DNA: TGTGCCAGCAGTTATTCCGGGTTCGGGGCCCTCCAGTTCTTC. Amino acids: CASSYSGFGALQFF. The chain links TRBV6-2 or TRBV6-3 to TRBJ2-1; D could derive from TRBD1 or TRBD2 (5 bases each). The germline gives CDR1 MNHEY, CDR2 SVGEGT. Trimming left V 3 bases short and J 13 bases short, with 19 bases between. The CDR3 runs to 14 residues.

In this sample, this clonotype turned up many times. V and J are TRBV7-9 and TRBJ1-1; perhaps TRBD1 as D (6 bases). CDR3 size: 12 residues. V was shortened by 5 bases and J by 3 bases, with 7 bases between the two germline ends. The germline gives CDR1 SEHNR, CDR2 FQNEAQ (reference sequence). Here the CDR3 reads CASSQGYTEAFF. The DNA of the CDR3 is TGTGCCAGCAGCCAGGGGTACACTGAAGCTTTCTTT.

Judged by abundance, this clonotype is medium-sized (0.01 to 0.1%). This chain connects TRBV4-1 to TRBJ1-1; no firm D call. The CDR3 spans 13 residues. Germline CDR1 and CDR2: MGHRA and YSYEKL. The V and J ends lost 0 bases and 1 base respectively, with 3 bases between them. This CDR3 is CASSQDGNTEAFF. CDR3 coding DNA: TGCGCCAGCAGCCAAGACGGGAACACTGAAGCTTTCTTT.

The rearrangement links TRBV6-5 to TRBJ2-2; TRBD1 agrees at 9 bases. V gave up 8 bases and J gave up 7 bases; unmatched junction bases: 11. Germline lookup yields CDR1 MNHEY and CDR2 SVGAGI. The CDR3 covers 15 residues. CDR3 protein: CASAPWTGENGELFF. DNA of the CDR3: TGTGCCAGCGCTCCTTGGACAGGGGAGAACGGGGAGCTGTTTTTT.

Ten or more counts support this clonotype. The J gene is TRBJ2-5, the V gene TRBV7-2; no reliable D call. The CDR3 runs 14 residues. The V end lost 5 bases, the J end lost 1 base, and 11 bases lay between the germline ends. CDR1 and CDR2 from the germline V gene are SGHTA and FQGNSA. The CDR3 DNA reads as TGTGCCAGCAGCCGCTCCTTTGCCCAAGAGACCCAGTACTTC. Its translation is CASSRSFAQETQYF. Looking up the rest from reference TRBV7-2 and TRBJ2-5 gives the full variable domain: GAGVSQSPSNKVTEKGKDVELRCDPISGHTALYWYRQSLGQGLEFLIYFQGNSAPDKSGLPSDRFSAERTGGSVSTLTIQRTQQEDSAVYLCASSRSFAQETQYFGPGTRLLVL.

This clonotype was picked up a small number of times. The V gene is TRBV19, the J gene TRBJ2-3, with a weak D call TRBD1 (9 bases). Per germline, CDR1 LNHDA and CDR2 SQIVND (reference sequence). The CDR3 has 18 residues. V gave up 8 bases and J gave up 7 bases, with 31 bases separating them. CDR3 sequence: CASSKRGTSTGGINTQYF. In nucleotides, the CDR3 is TGTGCCAGTTCGAAGCGGGGGACGTCCACAGGGGGCATAAATACGCAGTATTTT.

This clonotype has a count of ten or more. This chain links TRBV30 with TRBJ1-6; D is unresolved. V lost 6 bases and J 10 bases, leaving 10 bases between the germline ends. This CDR3 spans 11 amino acids. The germline CDR1 and CDR2 sequences are GTSNPN and SVGIG (reference sequence). The DNA for the CDR3 is TGTGCCTGCAGTAGTAACTCACCCCTCCACTTT. It encodes CACSSNSPLHF.

The V gene is TRBV12-2, the J gene TRBJ2-7; the tabulated D call, TRBD1, remains unverified against the DNA. TRBV12-2 is a pseudogene locus. This CDR3 has 16 residues. The CDR3 DNA is TGTGCAAGTCGCACGGGGGGGACCCCAACGGGGTACGAGCAGTACTTC. It yields the protein CASRTGGTPTGYEQYF.

This clonotype occurred many times. The chain recombines TRBV12-3 or TRBV12-4 with TRBJ2-5; 7 bases match TRBD2. V trimming: 5 bases; J trimming: 2 bases; junction bases outside the gene matches: 5. CDR3 length: 14 residues. The CDR3 DNA follows: TGTGCCAGCAGTAAAACGGGGGGACAAGAGACCCAGTACTTC. It specifies CASSKTGGQETQYF.

This clonotype was observed a few times. The chain joins TRBV5-3 to TRBJ1-4; D may be TRBD1 (5 bases). TRBV5-3 is placed among ORFs of uncertain function. CDR3 size: 14 residues. The ends were cut back, 0 bases at V and 8 bases at J, with 11 bases in the middle. CDR3 sequence reads: CARSLEWDGEKLFF. The CDR3 region has the DNA TGTGCCAGAAGCTTGGAATGGGACGGAGAAAAACTGTTTTTT.

This clonotype was counted only a few times. CDR3 sequence reads: CAISGSGAGADGYTF. CDR3 DNA: TGTGCCATCAGTGGGTCAGGGGCAGGGGCAGACGGCTACACCTTC. The chain employs TRBV10-3 and TRBJ1-2; tentatively, D is TRBD1 (6 bases). The V end was cut by 4 bases, the J end by 8 bases, with 20 bases between. Germline values: CDR1 ENHRY, CDR2 SYGVKD. The CDR3 is 15 residues long.

This clonotype was counted a few times. The chain uses TRBV5-6 and TRBJ2-7; D possibly corresponds to TRBD1 (5 bases). V dropped 4 bases and J dropped 6 bases, with 14 bases sitting between them. Germline V lookup: CDR1 SGHDT, CDR2 YYEEEE. This CDR3 is 13 amino acids long. CDR3 sequence (DNA): TGTGCCAGCAGCGGGCAGGGCTACCTCGAGCAGTACTTC. Protein product: CASSGQGYLEQYF.

This clonotype was observed many times. V and J are TRBV28 and TRBJ2-4; 12 bases align to TRBD1. The length of the CDR3 is 16 residues. V was clipped by 7 bases and J by 4 bases; unmatched bases: 8. The germline V gene has CDR1 MDHEN and CDR2 SYDVKM. This CDR3 is CASTNPGQGAKNIQYF. CDR3 in DNA: TGTGCCAGCACGAATCCGGGACAGGGGGCGAAAAACATTCAGTACTTC.

V is TRBV6-6 and J is TRBJ1-5; no clear D gene. This CDR3 is 14 amino acids long. Trimming cost V 5 bases and J 6 bases, with 14 bases left between them. Germline CDR1 reads MNHNY; CDR2 reads SVGAGI (reference sequence). Written as DNA, the CDR3 is TGTGCCAGCAGTCCCGGACGAAGTTTTCAGCCCCAGCATTTT. This codes for CASSPGRSFQPQHF.

This clonotype was detected only a few times. The rearrangement uses TRBV4-3 and TRBJ2-2, with D hard to call. V was cut by 3 bases and J by 6 bases, with 11 bases left in between. The CDR3 has 14 residues. Germline V gene data show CDR1 as LGHNA and CDR2 as YSLEER. The CDR3 DNA sequence: TGCGCCAGCAGCCATGGAAACAGAGCCGGGGAGCTGTTTTTT. Translating gives CASSHGNRAGELFF.

This clonotype was counted ten times or more. This sequence joins TRBV25-1 and TRBJ1-1; D gene unclear. CDR3 length: 14 amino acids. V lost 4 bases, J lost 5 bases, and 14 bases lay in between. The germline gives CDR1 MGHDK, CDR2 SYGVNS. As DNA, the CDR3 is TGTGCCAGCAGTGGATCGAAGGTTGGGACTGAAGCTTTCTTT. Translated: CASSGSKVGTEAFF.

Many counts were recorded for this clonotype. The chain is built from TRBV4-2 and TRBJ2-3, with TRBD2 identical over 9 bases. The CDR3 consists of 17 residues. V shed 0 bases, J shed 5 bases, and the junction held 9 bases outside the gene matches. The germline CDR1 and CDR2 sequences are LGHNA and YNFKEQ. This CDR3 reads CASSQEAGGRALDTQYF. The CDR3, as DNA: TGTGCCAGCAGCCAAGAGGCGGGCGGGAGGGCCCTAGATACGCAGTATTTT.

This clonotype came up a few times. The chain links TRBV27 to TRBJ2-7; D is perhaps TRBD1 (5 bases). Trimming removed 2 bases at V and 2 bases at J, with 10 bases between. There are 14 residues in the CDR3. The germline gives CDR1 MNHEY, CDR2 SMNVEV (reference sequence). CDR3 sequence: CASSLHGRAYEQYF. As DNA, the CDR3 is TGTGCCAGCAGTTTACATGGCAGGGCCTACGAGCAGTACTTC.

This clonotype has at least ten counts. This chain links TRBV6-2 or TRBV6-3 with TRBJ2-1; 7 bases are a match to TRBD2. Germline loops: CDR1 MNHEY, CDR2 SVGEGT. V gave up 6 bases and J gave up 7 bases; unmatched junction bases: 12. This CDR3 region has 15 residues. CDR3 sequence (DNA): TGTGCCAGCAGCCCGACTAGCCCAAGAGTGAATGAGCAGTTCTTC. This sequence encodes CASSPTSPRVNEQFF.

This clonotype was seen only a few times. The V call is TRBV11-2, the J call TRBJ1-1, with TRBD1 as a possible D gene (6 bases). Germline assignment: CDR1 SGHAT and CDR2 FQNNGV. V dropped 5 bases and J dropped 4 bases, with 20 bases sitting between them. The CDR3 has 16 amino acids. DNA of the CDR3: TGTGCCAGCAGCCCGAGACCTACAGGGTTACGCACTGAAGCTTTCTTT. Translation gives CASSPRPTGLRTEAFF.

The chain links TRBV10-1 to TRBJ1-2; 10 bases align to TRBD1. This CDR3 has 14 residues. In germline, CDR1 is WNHNN, CDR2 SYGVQD (reference sequence). Unmatched junction bases numbered 1, after V lost 4 bases and J lost 2 bases. Written as DNA, the CDR3 is TGCGCCAGCAGTGGGGACAGGGGAAACTATGGCTACACCTTC. Its translation is CASSGDRGNYGYTF.

This clonotype was picked up many times. This chain links TRBV29-1 with TRBJ2-1; 8 positions agree with TRBD2. The germline CDR1 and CDR2 sequences are SQVTM and ANQGSEA. This CDR3 has 13 amino acids. The ends lost 8 bases at V and 7 bases at J; junction bases unmatched: 10. The CDR3 sequence: CSCEPTSANEQFF. DNA for the CDR3: TGCAGCTGCGAGCCGACTAGCGCTAATGAGCAGTTCTTC.